This T cell receptor (beta chain) came from a study of cytomegalovirus exposure and HLA in healthy donors. General observations from the study: It is likely that the observed cluster of highly shared sequence variants was a sequencing artifact.

PCR was performed using 60 Vbeta and 13 Jbeta primers. Generated by immunoSEQ multiplex PCR, the TCRdb table keeps only in-frame clones and is missing some. This sample's table has approximately 130,000 clones. Comment on this clone: Its antigen is not known.

The sequenced sample consisted of PBMCs. The origin of this receptor is a woman aged 60-70 years in good health and CMV-seronegative.

The CDR3 reads CAIRDRGVDTEAFF. The CDR3 DNA sequence: TGTGCCATCAGGGACAGGGGGGTGGACACTGAAGCTTTCTTT. The chain has TRBV10-3 and TRBJ1-1, with 10 bases that match TRBD1. CDR1 ENHRY and CDR2 SYGVKD come from the germline V gene. V lost 6 bases, J lost 3 bases, and 4 bases stayed unmatched. The CDR3 contains 14 residues.